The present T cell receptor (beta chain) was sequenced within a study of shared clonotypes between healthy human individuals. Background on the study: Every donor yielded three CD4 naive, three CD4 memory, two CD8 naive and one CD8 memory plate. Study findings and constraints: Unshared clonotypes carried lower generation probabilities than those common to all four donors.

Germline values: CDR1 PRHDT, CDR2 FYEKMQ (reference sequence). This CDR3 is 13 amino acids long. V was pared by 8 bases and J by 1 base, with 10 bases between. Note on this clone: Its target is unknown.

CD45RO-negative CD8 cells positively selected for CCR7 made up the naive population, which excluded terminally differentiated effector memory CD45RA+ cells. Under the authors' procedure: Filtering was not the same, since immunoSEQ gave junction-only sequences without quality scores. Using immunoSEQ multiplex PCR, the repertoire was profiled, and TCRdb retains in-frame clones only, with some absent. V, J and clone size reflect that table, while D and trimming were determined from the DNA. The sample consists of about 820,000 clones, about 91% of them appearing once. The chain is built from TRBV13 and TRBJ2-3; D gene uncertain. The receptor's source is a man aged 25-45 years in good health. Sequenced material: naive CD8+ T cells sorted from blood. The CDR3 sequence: CASSTYRTDTQYF. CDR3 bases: TGTGCCAGCTCCACCTACCGCACAGATACGCAGTATTTT.